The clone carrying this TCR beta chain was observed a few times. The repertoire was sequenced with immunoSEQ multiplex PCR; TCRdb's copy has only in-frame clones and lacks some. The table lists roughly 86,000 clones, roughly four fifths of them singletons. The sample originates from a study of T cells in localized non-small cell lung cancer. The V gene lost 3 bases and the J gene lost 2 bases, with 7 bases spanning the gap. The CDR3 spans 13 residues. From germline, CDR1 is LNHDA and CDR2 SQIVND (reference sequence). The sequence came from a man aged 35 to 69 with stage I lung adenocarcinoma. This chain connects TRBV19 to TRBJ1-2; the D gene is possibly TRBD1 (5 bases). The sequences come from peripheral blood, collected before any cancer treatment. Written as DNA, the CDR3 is TGTGCCAGTAGTATCCGGGACAACTATGGCTACACCTTC. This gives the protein CASSIRDNYGYTF.